Many counts were recorded for the clone carrying this T cell receptor beta chain. CDR1 and CDR2 (germline): MGHRA, YSYEKL. The CDR3 covers 15 residues. V shed 0 bases and J shed 7 bases, with 16 bases lying between them. The record originates from a study of blood T cells in healthy people across ages. Together with a sample-barcoded 5' primer, a J-beta primer mix was included in a second PCR lasting roughly 6 to 12 cycles. A single record per CDR3 protein comes from TCRdb applying MiXCR to the 5' RACE reads. Seen here are about 1.7 million distinct CDR3 sequences, 28% observed once, and the top ten hold about 8%.

The sequenced material came from blood. The sequence was collected from a woman under 40 in good health. The rearrangement joins TRBV4-1 to TRBJ2-7; D is possibly TRBD2 (6 bases). The CDR3 DNA sequence: TGCGCCAGCAGCCAAGACGGGGGAAGTTCGTGGGAGCAGTACTTC. This encodes CASSQDGGSSWEQYF.